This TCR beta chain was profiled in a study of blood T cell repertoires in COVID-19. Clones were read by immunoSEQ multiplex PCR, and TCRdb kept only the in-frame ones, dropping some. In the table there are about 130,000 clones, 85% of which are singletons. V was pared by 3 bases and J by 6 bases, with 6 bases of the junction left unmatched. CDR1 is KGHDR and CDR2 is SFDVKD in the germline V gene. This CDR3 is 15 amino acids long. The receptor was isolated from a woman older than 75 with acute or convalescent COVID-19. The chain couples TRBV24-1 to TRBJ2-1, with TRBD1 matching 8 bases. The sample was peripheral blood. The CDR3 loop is CATSDLKTGGNEQFF. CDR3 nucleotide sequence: TGTGCCACCAGTGATCTGAAAACAGGGGGCAATGAGCAGTTCTTC.